This paragraph reports one T cell receptor beta chain. Its target is unknown. This sample was included in a study of T cells in Graves' hyperthyroidism and ophthalmopathy. Overall study results and limits: Onset of ophthalmopathy came a median about 6.5 months after the model predicted it.

CDR3 length equals 14 residues. The germline gives CDR1 MNHEY, CDR2 SMNVEV (reference sequence). The germline V and J ends were trimmed by 3 bases and 5 bases, with 13 bases remaining between them. What was amplified from RNA transcripts were TCR beta CDR3 regions. When the TCR CDR3 underwent first-round RT-PCR, the HTBI primer set was used. One entry per CDR3 protein results from TCRdb running MiXCR on the multiplex PCR reads. The table includes 650,000 to 850,000 distinct CDR3 sequences, roughly a sixth detected once. The rearrangement uses TRBV27 and TRBJ2-5; D is ambiguous. The receptor comes from a woman between 50 and 59 years old with Graves' hyperthyroidism that later progressed to Graves' ophthalmopathy. Sequencing was done on a sample of blood. CDR3 protein: CASSFSPWWETQYF. CDR3 DNA sequence: TGTGCCAGCAGTTTCTCGCCGTGGTGGGAGACCCAGTACTTC.